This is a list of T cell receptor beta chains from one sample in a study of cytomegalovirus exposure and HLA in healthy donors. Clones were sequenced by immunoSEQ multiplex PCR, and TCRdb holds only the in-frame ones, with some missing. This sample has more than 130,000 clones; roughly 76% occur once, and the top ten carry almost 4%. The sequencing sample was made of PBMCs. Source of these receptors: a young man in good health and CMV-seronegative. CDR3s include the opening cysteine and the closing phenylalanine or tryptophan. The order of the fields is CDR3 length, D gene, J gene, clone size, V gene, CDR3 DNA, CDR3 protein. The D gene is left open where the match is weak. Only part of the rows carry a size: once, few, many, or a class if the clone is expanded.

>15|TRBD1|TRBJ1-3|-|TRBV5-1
TGCGCCAGCAACAGGGGATACGGTGCTGGAAACACCATATATTTT
CASNRGYGAGNTIYF
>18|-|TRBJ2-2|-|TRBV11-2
TGTGCCAGCAGCTTAATTGCAGGGGGAGGTTCGGGCACCGGGGAGCTGTTTTTT
CASSLIAGGGSGTGELFF
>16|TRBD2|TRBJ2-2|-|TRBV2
TGTGCCAGCATTGGGACTAGCGGGAGGTGGACCGGGGAGCTGTTTTTT
CASIGTSGRWTGELFF
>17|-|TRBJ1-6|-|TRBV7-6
TGTGCCAGCAGCTTAATCAGGTCGAGCTCCTATAATTCACCCCTCCACTTT
CASSLIRSSSYNSPLHF
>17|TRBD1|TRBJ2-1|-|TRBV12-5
TGTGCTAGTGGTGCGGGACAGGCGGGCCCGTTTTACAATGAGCAGTTCTTC
CASGAGQAGPFYNEQFF
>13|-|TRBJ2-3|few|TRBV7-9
TGTGCCAGCAGCTTAGGCCCCGGGGATACGCAGTATTTT
CASSLGPGDTQYF
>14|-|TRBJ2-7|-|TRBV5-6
TGTGCCAGCAGTAACGGTGGAGCCGGGAACGAGCAGTACTTC
CASSNGGAGNEQYF
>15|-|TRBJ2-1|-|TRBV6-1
TGTGCCAGCAGTGAAGTGAGGCCGTCCTACAATGAGCAGTTCTTC
CASSEVRPSYNEQFF
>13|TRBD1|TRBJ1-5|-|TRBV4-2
TGTGCCAGCAGCCAAGAAGGGGGCCTGTTGATGCATTTT
CASSQEGGLLMHF
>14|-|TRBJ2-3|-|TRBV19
TGTGCCAGTAGTATCGGAGACGACACAGATACGCAGTATTTT
CASSIGDDTDTQYF
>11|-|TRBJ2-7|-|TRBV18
TGTGCCAGCTCTCGAGAATACGAGCAGTACTTC
CASSREYEQYF
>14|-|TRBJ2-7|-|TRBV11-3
TGTGCCAGCGCGGGACAGAGAGACTCCTACGAGCAGTACTTC
CASAGQRDSYEQYF
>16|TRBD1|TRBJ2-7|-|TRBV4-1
TGCGCCAGCAGCCATTCCCGGGACAGGGACTTTTACGAGCAGTACTTC
CASSHSRDRDFYEQYF
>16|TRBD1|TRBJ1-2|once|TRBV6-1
TGTGCCAGCAGTGAGCTCTGGGACAGGGCCCTCTATGGCTACACCTTC
CASSELWDRALYGYTF
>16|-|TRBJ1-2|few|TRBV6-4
TGTGCCAGCAGTGACTCTAGCAGGGAGGAATACTATGGCTACACCTTC
CASSDSSREEYYGYTF
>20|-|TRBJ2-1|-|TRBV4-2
TGTGCCAGCAGCCAAGAGTCGATACAAACTAGCCAAGGAGGTCTGAATGAGCAGTTCTTC
CASSQESIQTSQGGLNEQFF
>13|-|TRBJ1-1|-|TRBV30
TGTGCCGGACTTCCAGGGGTGAACACTGAAGCTTTCTTT
CAGLPGVNTEAFF
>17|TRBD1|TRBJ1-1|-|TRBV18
TGTGCCAGCTCACCAACACCGGGACAGGGGATGAACACTGAAGCTTTCTTT
CASSPTPGQGMNTEAFF
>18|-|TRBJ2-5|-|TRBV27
TGTGCCAGCAGTTTATCCCAAGTCCTAGCGCCCCCCCAAGAGACCCAGTACTTC
CASSLSQVLAPPQETQYF
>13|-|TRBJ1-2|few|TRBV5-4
TGTGCCAGCAGCTTGGAAGGGGGAAGTGGCTACACCTTC
CASSLEGGSGYTF
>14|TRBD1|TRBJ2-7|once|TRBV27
TGTGCCAGCAGTTGGACAGGGCGTGCCTACGAGCAGTACTTC
CASSWTGRAYEQYF
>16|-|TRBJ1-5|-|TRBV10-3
TGTGCCATCAGTGAGTCCATGGACAACCGAGGTCAGCCCCAGCATTTT
CAISESMDNRGQPQHF
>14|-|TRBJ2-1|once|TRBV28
TGTGCCAGCAGTTTTTGGGCAGACTACAATGAGCAGTTCTTC
CASSFWADYNEQFF
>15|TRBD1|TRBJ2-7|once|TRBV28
TGTGCCAGCAGCCGGACAGGGGAAACGTACTACGAGCAGTACTTC
CASSRTGETYYEQYF
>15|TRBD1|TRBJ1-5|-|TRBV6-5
TGTGCCAGCAGTGGGACAGGGGGGCTTGATCAGCCCCAGCATTTT
CASSGTGGLDQPQHF
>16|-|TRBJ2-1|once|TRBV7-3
TGTGCCAGCAGCTCCCCGGACAGCATCGTGAACAATGAGCAGTTCTTC
CASSSPDSIVNNEQFF
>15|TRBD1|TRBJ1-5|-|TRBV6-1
TGTGCCAGCAGGCGAGGGGGCATTAGCAATCAGCCCCAGCATTTT
CASRRGGISNQPQHF
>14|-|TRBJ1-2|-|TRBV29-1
TGCAGCGTTGAGTGGCAGGTGGATGACGATGGCTACCCCTTC
CSVEWQVDDDGYPF
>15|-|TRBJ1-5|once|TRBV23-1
TGCGCCAGCAGTCTTTCTGACAGATCAAATCAGCCCCAGCATTTT
CASSLSDRSNQPQHF
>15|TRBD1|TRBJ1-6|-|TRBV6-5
TGTGCCAGCAGAACCGACAGGGCTTCGGATTCACCCCTCCACTTT
CASRTDRASDSPLHF
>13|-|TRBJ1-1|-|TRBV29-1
TGCAGCGTTGACGGGCAGGCGGGAACTGAAGCTTTCTTT
CSVDGQAGTEAFF
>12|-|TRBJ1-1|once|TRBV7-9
TGTGCCAGCAGCTTAGTTAGTACTGAAGCTTTCTTT
CASSLVSTEAFF
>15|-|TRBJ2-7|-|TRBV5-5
TGTGCCAGCAGCTTGGATGATAGCGAGTCGGGCGAGCAGTACTTC
CASSLDDSESGEQYF
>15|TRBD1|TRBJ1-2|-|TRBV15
TGTGCCACCAGCACCCAGGGACAGGGGAACTATGGCTACACCTTC
CATSTQGQGNYGYTF
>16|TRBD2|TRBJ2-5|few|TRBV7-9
TGTGCCAGCAGCCCACGGACTAGCGGGTATCAAGAGACCCAGTACTTC
CASSPRTSGYQETQYF
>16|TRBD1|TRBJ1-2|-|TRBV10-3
TGTGCCATCAGTGAGAATCCTACAGGGGGCTCGCGTGGCTACACCTTC
CAISENPTGGSRGYTF
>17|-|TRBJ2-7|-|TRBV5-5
TGTGCCAGCAGCTTGGATGGGCGGGGTTTCGGCTCCTACGAGCAGTACTTC
CASSLDGRGFGSYEQYF
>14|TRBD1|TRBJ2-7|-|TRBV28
TGTGCCAGCAGTTATCGGACAGGGTTGGACGAGCAGTACTTC
CASSYRTGLDEQYF
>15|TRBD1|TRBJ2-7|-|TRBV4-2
TGTGCCAGCAGCCAAGATCCACAGGGGACGTACGAGCAGTACTTC
CASSQDPQGTYEQYF
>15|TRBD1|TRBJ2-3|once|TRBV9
TGTGCCAGCAGCGTGTGGACAGGGCTCACAGATACGCAGTATTTT
CASSVWTGLTDTQYF
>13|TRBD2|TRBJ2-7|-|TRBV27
TGTGCCAGCGGGGGGGGTACTGTCTACGAGCAGTACTTC
CASGGGTVYEQYF
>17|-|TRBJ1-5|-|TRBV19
TGTGCCAGTAGTATAGATCTAGAATTGGAGCCTAGGCAGCCCCAGCATTTT
CASSIDLELEPRQPQHF
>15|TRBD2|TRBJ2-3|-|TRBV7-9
TGTGCCAGCAGCCAGACTAGCGGGGGAACAGATACGCAGTATTTT
CASSQTSGGTDTQYF
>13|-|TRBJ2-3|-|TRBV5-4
TGTGCCAGCAGCCCCCCAAGCACAGATACGCAGTATTTT
CASSPPSTDTQYF
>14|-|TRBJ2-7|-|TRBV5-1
TGCGCCAGCAGCTTCCAGGGTAACTCCTACGAGCAGTACTTC
CASSFQGNSYEQYF
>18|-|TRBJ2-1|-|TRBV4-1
TGCGCCAGCAGCCCGGAGCAGGGGATTACTCCCTCCTACAATGAGCAGTTCTTC
CASSPEQGITPSYNEQFF